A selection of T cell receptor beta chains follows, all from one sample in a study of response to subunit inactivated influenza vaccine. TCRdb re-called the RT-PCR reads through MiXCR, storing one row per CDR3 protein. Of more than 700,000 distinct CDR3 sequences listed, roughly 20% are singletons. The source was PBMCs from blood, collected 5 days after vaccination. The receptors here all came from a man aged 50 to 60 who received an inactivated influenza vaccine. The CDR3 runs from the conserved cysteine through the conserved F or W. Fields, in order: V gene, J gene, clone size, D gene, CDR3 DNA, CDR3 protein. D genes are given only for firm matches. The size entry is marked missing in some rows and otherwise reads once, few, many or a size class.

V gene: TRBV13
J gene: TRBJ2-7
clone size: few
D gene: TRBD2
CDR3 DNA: TGTGCCAGCAGCTTTTTCAGCGGGGGGGACTACGAGCAGTACTTC
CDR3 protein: CASSFFSGGDYEQYF

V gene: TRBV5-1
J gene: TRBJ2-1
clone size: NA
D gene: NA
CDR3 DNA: TGCGCCAGCAGCTATCTGAACAATGAGCAGTTCTTC
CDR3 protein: CASSYLNNEQFF

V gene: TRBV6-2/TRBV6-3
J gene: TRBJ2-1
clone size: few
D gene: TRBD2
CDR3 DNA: TGTGCCAGCAGTTACTCGGGCGGGAGGGCCTTTTCATCCCGCAATGAGCAGTTCTTC
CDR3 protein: CASSYSGGRAFSSRNEQFF

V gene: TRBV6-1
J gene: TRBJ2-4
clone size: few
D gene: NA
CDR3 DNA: TGTGCCAGCAGAGTCCGGGAAGGAGGCATTCAGTACTTC
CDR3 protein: CASRVREGGIQYF

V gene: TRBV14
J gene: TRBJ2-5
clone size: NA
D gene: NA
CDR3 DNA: TGTGCCAGCAGCCAAGACCTGAAGGAGACCCAGTACTTC
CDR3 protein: CASSQDLKETQYF

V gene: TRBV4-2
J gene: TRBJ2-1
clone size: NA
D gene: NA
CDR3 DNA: TGTGCCAGCAGCCAAGAGGGTAGGGCGAAATACAATGAGCAGTTCTTC
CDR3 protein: CASSQEGRAKYNEQFF

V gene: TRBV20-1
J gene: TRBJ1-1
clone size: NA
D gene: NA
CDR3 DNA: TGCATTGGGAGCCAGGGTGTGGGCCGGGGAGCTTTCTTT
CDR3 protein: CIGSQGVGRGAFF

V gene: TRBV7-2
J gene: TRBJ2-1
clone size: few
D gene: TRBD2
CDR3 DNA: TGTGCCAGCAGCCGTCTAGCGGGACCCAGCGATGAGCAGTTCTTC
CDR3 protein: CASSRLAGPSDEQFF

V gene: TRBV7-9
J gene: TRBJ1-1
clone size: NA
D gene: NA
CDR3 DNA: TGTGCCAGCAGCGCAGCGGCAGGGAGAAACACTGAAGCTTTCTTT
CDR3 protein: CASSAAAGRNTEAFF

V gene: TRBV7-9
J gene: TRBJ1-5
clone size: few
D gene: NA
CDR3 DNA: TGTGCCAGCAGCTTAGGTTTTGGGGAGAATCAGCCCCAGCATTTT
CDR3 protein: CASSLGFGENQPQHF

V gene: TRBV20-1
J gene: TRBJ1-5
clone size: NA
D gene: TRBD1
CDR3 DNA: TGCAGTGCTAAGGGACAGGTCGGGGGCAATCAGCCCCAGCATTTT
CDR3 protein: CSAKGQVGGNQPQHF

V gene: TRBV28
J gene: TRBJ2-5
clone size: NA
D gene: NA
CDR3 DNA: TGTGCCAGCAGAACGGGACCAGTCGAGACCCAGTACTTC
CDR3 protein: CASRTGPVETQYF

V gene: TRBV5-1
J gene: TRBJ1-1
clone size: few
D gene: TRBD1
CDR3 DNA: TGCGCCAGCAGCTTGGGCAGGGGGCTAGCGAAGAACACTGAAGCTTTCTTT
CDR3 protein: CASSLGRGLAKNTEAFF

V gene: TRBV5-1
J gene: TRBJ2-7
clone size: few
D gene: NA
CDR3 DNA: TGCGCCAGCAGCTTGGCCCCTTCCCAGGGGTCCTACGAGCAGTACTTC
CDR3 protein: CASSLAPSQGSYEQYF

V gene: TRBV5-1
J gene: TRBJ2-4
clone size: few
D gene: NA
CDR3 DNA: TGCGCCAGCAGCGCGGGACAGTACAAAAACATTCAGTACTTC
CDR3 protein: CASSAGQYKNIQYF

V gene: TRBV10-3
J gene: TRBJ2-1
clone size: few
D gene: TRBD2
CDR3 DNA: TGTGCCATCAGCAGGACTAGCGGGGGGCCTATCAATGAGCAGTTCTTC
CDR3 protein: CAISRTSGGPINEQFF

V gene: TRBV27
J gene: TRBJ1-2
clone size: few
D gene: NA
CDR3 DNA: TGTGCCAGCAGAGGGGGGAGCTATGGCTACACCTTC
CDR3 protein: CASRGGSYGYTF

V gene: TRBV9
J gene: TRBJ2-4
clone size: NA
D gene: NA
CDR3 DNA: TGTGCCAGCAGCGACCAGGTTCTGAGTCGCGGAAACATTCAGTACTTC
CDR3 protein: CASSDQVLSRGNIQYF

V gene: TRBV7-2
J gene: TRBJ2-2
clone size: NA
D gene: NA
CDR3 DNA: TGTGCCAGCAGCTTCGACATGAAGGCCGGGGAGCTGTTTTTT
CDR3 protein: CASSFDMKAGELFF

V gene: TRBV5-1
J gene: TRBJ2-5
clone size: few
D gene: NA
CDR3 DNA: TGCGCCAGCAGTGAGGGAAACCAAGAGACCCAGTACTTC
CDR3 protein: CASSEGNQETQYF

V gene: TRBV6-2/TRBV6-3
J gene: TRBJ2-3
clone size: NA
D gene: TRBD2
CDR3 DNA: TGTGCCAGCAGTCTGACAGCGGGAACCCGCACAGATACGCAGTATTTT
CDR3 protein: CASSLTAGTRTDTQYF

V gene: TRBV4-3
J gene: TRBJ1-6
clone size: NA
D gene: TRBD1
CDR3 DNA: TGCGCCAGCAGCCACCGAGGACAGGGAAGTAATTCACCCCTCCACTTT
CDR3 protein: CASSHRGQGSNSPLHF

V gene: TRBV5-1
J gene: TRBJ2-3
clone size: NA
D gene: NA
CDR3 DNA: TGCGCCAGCAGCTTGTCCCCGAGGGAGAAGGGTACGCAGTATTTT
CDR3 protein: CASSLSPREKGTQYF

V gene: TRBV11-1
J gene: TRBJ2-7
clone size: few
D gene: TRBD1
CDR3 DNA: TGTGCCAGCAGCTTAGGGGTCACGAGTGGGACAGGATCCTACGAGCAGTACTTC
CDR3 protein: CASSLGVTSGTGSYEQYF

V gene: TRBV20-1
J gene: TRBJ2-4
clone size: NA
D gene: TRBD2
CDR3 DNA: TGCAGTGCTAGAGGATTTGCTAGCGGGAGGGCAACCAAAAACATTCAGTACTTC
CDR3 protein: CSARGFASGRATKNIQYF

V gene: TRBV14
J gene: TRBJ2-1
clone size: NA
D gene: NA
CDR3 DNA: TGTGCCAGCAGCCATACCGGGGGCAATGAGCAGTTCTTC
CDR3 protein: CASSHTGGNEQFF

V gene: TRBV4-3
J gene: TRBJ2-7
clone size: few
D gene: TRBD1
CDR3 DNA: TGCGCCAGCAGCCACACGACAGGGAGCAACGAGCAGTACTTC
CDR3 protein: CASSHTTGSNEQYF

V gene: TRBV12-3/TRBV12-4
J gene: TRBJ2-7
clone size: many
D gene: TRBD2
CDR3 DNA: TGTGCCAGCAGCCCTCGGGAGCGGGAGACCTACGAGCAGTACTTC
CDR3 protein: CASSPRERETYEQYF

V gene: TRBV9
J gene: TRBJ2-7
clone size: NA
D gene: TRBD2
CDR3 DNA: TGTGCCAGCAGCCCTCATTCCGGGACTAATTACGAGCAGTACTTC
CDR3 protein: CASSPHSGTNYEQYF

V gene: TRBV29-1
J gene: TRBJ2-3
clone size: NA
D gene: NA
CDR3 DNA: TGCAGCGGTAAGATGGCCACAGATACGCAGTATTTT
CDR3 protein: CSGKMATDTQYF

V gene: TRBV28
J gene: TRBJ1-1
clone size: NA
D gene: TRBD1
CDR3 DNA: TGTGCCAGCAGCAGGACAGGGATAATCGAAGCTTTCTTT
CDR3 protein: CASSRTGIIEAFF

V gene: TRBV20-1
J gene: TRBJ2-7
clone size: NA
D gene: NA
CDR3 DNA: TGCAGTGCCCCCCTTCAAGGGACGCAGTACTTC
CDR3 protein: CSAPLQGTQYF

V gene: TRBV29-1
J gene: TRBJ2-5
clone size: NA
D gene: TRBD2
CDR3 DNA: TGCAGCGTCAGACTAGCGGGAGGGAGGGAGACCCAGTACTTC
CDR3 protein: CSVRLAGGRETQYF

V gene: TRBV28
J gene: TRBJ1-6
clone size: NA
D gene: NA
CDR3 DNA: TGTGCCAGCAGTTTCCGACTCGAATGGGCTTCACCCCTCCACTTT
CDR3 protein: CASSFRLEWASPLHF

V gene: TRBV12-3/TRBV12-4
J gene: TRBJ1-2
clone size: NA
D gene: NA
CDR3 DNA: TGTGCCAGCAGTGCCCCCGGGACAAGGTGTAAGACCTTC
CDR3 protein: CASSAPGTRCKTF

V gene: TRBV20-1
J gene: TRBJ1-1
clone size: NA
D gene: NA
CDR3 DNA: TGCAGTGCCCGTCCCCGGTCGGACACTGAAGCTTTCTTT
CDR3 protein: CSARPRSDTEAFF

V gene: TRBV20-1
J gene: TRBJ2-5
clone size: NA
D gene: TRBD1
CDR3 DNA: TGCAGTGCCCGGGACAGGGCCAAAGGAGAGACCCAGTACTTC
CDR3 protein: CSARDRAKGETQYF

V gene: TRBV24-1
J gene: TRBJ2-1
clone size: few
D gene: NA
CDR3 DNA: TGTGCCACCAGTGATCCCCTTGGGGAAGCCTACAATGAGCAGTTCTTC
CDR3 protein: CATSDPLGEAYNEQFF

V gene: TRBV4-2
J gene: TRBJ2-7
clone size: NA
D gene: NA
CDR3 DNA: TGTGCCAGCAGCCAAGATCCGGCGGGGCCGTCCTACGAGCAGTACTTC
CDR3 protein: CASSQDPAGPSYEQYF